This TCR beta chain came from a study of graft-versus-host responses after intestinal transplantation. Study as a whole: Recipients underwent multivisceral, liver-intestinal, or isolated intestinal transplants. Anti-thymocyte globulin induction, then tacrolimus and steroids for around 3 years, went to all recipients. Study-level findings and limits: Some GvH clones were seen earlier in gut or blood, suggesting intestinal origin. High graft-versus-host to host-versus-graft clonal ratios were seen in allografts of patients with graft-donor T cell macrochimerism.

Data came from immunoSEQ multiplex PCR; TCRdb stores just in-frame clones and leaves some out. The sample holds about 130,000 clones; approximately 91% are singletons and the top ten take 0.19%. In the case of this clone: Its antigen is as yet unknown. The same CDR3 can be traced to other DNA sequences in this sample.

Looked up from germline, CDR1 is SGHTA and CDR2 is FQGTGA. The CDR3 loop spans 14 amino acids. Trimming took 5 bases from V and 1 from J; bases not matched to a gene: 4. The starting material was unstimulated CD4+ T cells sorted from spleen or lymph node cells, obtained before intestinal transplant. V usage is TRBV7-3 and J usage is TRBJ2-7; 8 bases map to TRBD1. This receptor was taken from a human donor who received an intestinal transplant. CDR3: CASSPGTGSYEQYF. CDR3 nucleotides: TGTGCCAGCAGCCCCGGGACAGGATCCTACGAGCAGTACTTC.